In this sample, the clone carrying this T cell receptor beta chain turned up many times. The target antigen is unknown. These data belong to a study of CD8 T cells in ankylosing spondylitis. General observations from the study: Earlier reports found some motif variants in synovial fluid and blood in reactive arthritis.

This CDR3 contains 15 residues. J was trimmed by 5 bases and V by 1 base; bases with no gene match: 3. Germline V gene lookup returns CDR1 SSHAT and CDR2 FNYEAQ (reference sequence). TCRdb re-derived calls from the 5' RACE reads in MiXCR, one entry per CDR3 protein. The table has fewer than 200,000 distinct CDR3 sequences, 15% to 20% seen once. The sequence was collected from a male donor under 30 with ankylosing spondylitis or in good health (not recorded which). The material sequenced was blood, either unsorted or a sorted T cell fraction (not recorded which). The rearrangement uses TRBV7-7 and TRBJ2-1; TRBD2 agrees at 9 bases. Here the CDR3 DNA reads TGTGCCAGCAGCTTAGGCGGGGGGGCCCACAATGAGCAGTTCTTC. This gives the protein CASSLGGGAHNEQFF. Full variable domain (rest looked up from reference TRBV7-7 and TRBJ2-1): GAGVSQSPRYKVTKRGQDVTLRCDPISSHATLYWYQQALGQGPEFLTYFNYEAQPDKSGLPSDRFSAERPEGSISTLTIQRTEQRDSAMYRCASSLGGGAHNEQFFGPGTRLTVL.